Following are 3 T cell receptor beta chains from one sample sequenced in a study of metastatic and nonmetastatic thyroid tumors. MiXCR re-clonotyped the PCR reads for TCRdb. The sample records about 39,000 clones, about 19% being singletons. All patients reached thyroid surgery having received no treatment beforehand. Input material: tumor tissue. All receptors derive from a female donor with papillary thyroid cancer or a benign thyroid nodule (not recorded which). Some clones in this sample may be carry-over from other donors' samples.

Ten or more counts support this clone. A read error may be the cause here, since a much bigger clone is one base away. This CDR3 is also generated by other DNA sequences in the sample. The rearrangement links TRBV2 to TRBJ2-3; 9 positions match TRBD2. The CDR3 has 18 residues. V was pared by 2 bases and J by 8 bases, with 17 bases of the junction left unmatched. The germline CDR1 and CDR2 sequences are SNHLY and FYNNEI. CDR3 bases: TGTGCCAGCAGTGAAACCCGGCTAGCGGGGAGAATTTTCGTTACGCAGTATTTT. As protein: CASSETRLAGRIFVTQYF. Supplemented by reference TRBV2 and TRBJ2-3, the full variable domain reads EPEVTQTPSHQVTQMGQEVILRCVPISNHLYFYWYRQILGQKVEFLVSFYNNEISEKSEIFDDQFSVERPDGSNFTLKIRSTKLEDSAMYFCASSETRLAGRIFVTQYFGPGTRLTVL.

Comments on this clone: The junction does not match germline at one end; this may be a read error. This chain links TRBV28 with TRBJ2-2; TRBD1 aligns across 9 bases. The CDR3 is 14 amino acids. The germline gives CDR1 MDHEN, CDR2 SYDVKM. The CDR3 region has the DNA TGTGCCGGCAGTCACTCACAGGGGGCCGTGGAGCTGTTTTTT. It yields the protein CAGSHSQGAVELFF. Full variable domain (rest looked up from reference TRBV28 and TRBJ2-2): DVKVTQSSRYLVKRTGEKVFLECVQDMDHENMFWYRQDPGLGLRLIYFSYDVKMKEKGDIPEGYSVSREKKERFSLILESASTNQTSMYLCAGSHSQGAVELFFGEGSRLTVL.

This clone is categorized as medium-sized (0.01 to 0.1%). The chain couples TRBV6-9 to TRBJ1-1, with a tentative D call TRBD1 (6 bases). Germline V gene lookup returns CDR1 MNHGY and CDR2 SVAAGI. With 6 bases removed from V and 1 base from J, the gap between germline ends came to 21 bases. The CDR3 loop spans 17 amino acids. Here the CDR3 DNA reads TGTGCCAGCAGCCCATGGGGGGGCGTACGCAAGAACACTGAAGCTTTCTTT. This gives the protein CASSPWGGVRKNTEAFF.